This T cell receptor (beta chain) was identified during a study of cytomegalovirus exposure and HLA in healthy donors. Broader study findings: In a later analysis, DRB1 alleles had the most associated TCRs; HLA-C alleles the fewest.

Per germline, CDR1 MNHNS and CDR2 SASEGT. The ends were cut back, 6 bases at V and 7 bases at J, with 21 bases in the middle. There are 15 residues in the CDR3. As for this clone: As yet, its antigen is unknown.

Amplification used 60 Vbeta primers and 13 Jbeta primers. Some clones are missing from TCRdb's copy, which holds only in-frame ones; the method was immunoSEQ multiplex PCR. This sample has around 99,000 clones, with 60% to 85% found just once. Healthy bone marrow donors made up the donors. The chain uses TRBV6-1 and TRBJ1-2; a weak D match, TRBD1 (5 bases). Sequencing was done on a sample of PBMCs. This receptor was obtained from a man aged 50 or older in good health and CMV-seropositive. The CDR3 DNA reads as TGTGCCAGCAGCGAGGGGATTGGGGGGTCGGGTGGCTACACCTTC. This gives the protein CASSEGIGGSGGYTF.